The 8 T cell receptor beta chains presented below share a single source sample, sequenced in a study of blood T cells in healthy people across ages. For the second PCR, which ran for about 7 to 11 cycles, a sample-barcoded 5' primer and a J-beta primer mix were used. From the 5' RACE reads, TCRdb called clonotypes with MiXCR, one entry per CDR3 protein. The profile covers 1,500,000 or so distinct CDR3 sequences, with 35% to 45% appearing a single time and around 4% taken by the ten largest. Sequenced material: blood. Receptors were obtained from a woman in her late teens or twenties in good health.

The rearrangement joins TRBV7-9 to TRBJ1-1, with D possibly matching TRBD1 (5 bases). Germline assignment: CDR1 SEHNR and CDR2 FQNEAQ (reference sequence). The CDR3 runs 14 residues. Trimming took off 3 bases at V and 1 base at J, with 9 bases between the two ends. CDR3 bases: TGTGCCAGCAGCTTTATCCAGGGGAACACTGAAGCTTTCTTT. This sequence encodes CASSFIQGNTEAFF.

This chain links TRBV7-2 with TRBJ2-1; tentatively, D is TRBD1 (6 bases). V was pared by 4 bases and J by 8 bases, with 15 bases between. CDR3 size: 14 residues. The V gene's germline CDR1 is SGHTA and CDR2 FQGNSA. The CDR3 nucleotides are TGTGCCAGCAGCTCCCCCCCGGGACACCATGAGCAGTTCTTC. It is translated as CASSSPPGHHEQFF. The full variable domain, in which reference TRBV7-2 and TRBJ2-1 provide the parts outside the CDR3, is GAGVSQSPSNKVTEKGKDVELRCDPISGHTALYWYRQSLGQGLEFLIYFQGNSAPDKSGLPSDRFSAERTGGSVSTLTIQRTQQEDSAVYLCASSSPPGHHEQFFGPGTRLTVL.

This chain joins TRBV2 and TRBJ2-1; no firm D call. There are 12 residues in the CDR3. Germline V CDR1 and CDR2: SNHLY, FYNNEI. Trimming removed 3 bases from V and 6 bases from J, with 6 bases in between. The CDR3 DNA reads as TGTGCCAGCAGTGACGCTACCAATGAGCAGTTCTTC. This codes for CASSDATNEQFF.

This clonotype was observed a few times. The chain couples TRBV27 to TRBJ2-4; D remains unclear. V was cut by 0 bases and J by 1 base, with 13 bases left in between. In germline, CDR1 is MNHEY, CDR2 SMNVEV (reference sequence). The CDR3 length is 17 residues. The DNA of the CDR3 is TGTGCCAGCAGTTTATCAGGACCACACTGGGCCAAAAACATTCAGTACTTC. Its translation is CASSLSGPHWAKNIQYF.

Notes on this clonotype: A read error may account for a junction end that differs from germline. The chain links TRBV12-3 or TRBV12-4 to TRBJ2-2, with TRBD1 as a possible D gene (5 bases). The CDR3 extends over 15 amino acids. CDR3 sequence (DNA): TGTGCCAGCAGTTTTGACAGTTTTAACACAGGGGAGCTGTTTTTT. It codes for CASSFDSFNTGELFF.

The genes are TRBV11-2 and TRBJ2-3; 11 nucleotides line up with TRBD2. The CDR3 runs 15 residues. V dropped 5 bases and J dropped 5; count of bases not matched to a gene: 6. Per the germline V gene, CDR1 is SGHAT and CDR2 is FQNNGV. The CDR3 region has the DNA TGTGCCAGCAGCCACCTAGCGGGAGGTGGAGATACGCAGTATTTT. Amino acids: CASSHLAGGGDTQYF. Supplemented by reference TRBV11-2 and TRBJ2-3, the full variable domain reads EAGVAQSPRYKIIEKRQSVAFWCNPISGHATLYWYQQILGQGPKLLIQFQNNGVVDDSQLPKDRFSAERLKGVDSTLKIQPAKLEDSAVYLCASSHLAGGGDTQYFGPGTRLTVL.

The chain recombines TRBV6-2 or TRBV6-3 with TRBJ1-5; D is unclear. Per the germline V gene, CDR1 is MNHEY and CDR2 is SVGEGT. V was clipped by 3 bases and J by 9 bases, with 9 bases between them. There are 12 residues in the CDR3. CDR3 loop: CASSYLLRPQHF. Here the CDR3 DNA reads TGTGCCAGCAGTTATCTACTCCGGCCCCAGCATTTT.

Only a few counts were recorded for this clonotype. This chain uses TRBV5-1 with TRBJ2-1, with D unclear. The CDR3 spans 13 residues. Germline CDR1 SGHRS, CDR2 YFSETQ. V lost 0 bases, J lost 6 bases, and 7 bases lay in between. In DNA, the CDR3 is TGCGCCAGCAGCTTGGCGCAGACCAATGAGCAGTTCTTC. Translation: CASSLAQTNEQFF.